This record covers a single TCR beta chain. Its antigen is not known. The sample belongs to a study of molecular identifiers for immune sequencing clone quantification. Study-wide findings and caveats: The share of molecules held by clones above 20 RNA copies was over 99% in effector cells and under 1% in naive cells.

TCRdb re-called the PCR reads with MiXCR, one entry per CDR3 protein. The profile covers tens of thousands of distinct CDR3 sequences, with around 33% appearing a single time and 3.8% taken by the ten largest. This CDR3 is built from 15 residues. CDR1 and CDR2 from the germline V gene are SQVTM and ANQGSEA. The V end was cut by 6 bases, the J end by 0 bases, with 15 bases between. The genes are TRBV29-1 and TRBJ2-1; D is possibly TRBD2 (5 bases). The source of this sequence is a human donor in good health. Some libraries in this study had Jurkat cell RNA spiked in. Sequenced input: naive CD8+ T cells from blood, with Jurkat cell RNA spiked in. Stated subset: FACS-sorted CD8+CD4-CCR7+CD45RA+ naive T cells. The CDR3 loop reads CSVQREPDSYNEQFF. Here the CDR3 DNA reads TGCAGCGTCCAGAGGGAGCCTGACTCCTACAATGAGCAGTTCTTC.